The sequence of this TCR beta chain was determined in a study of T cells in Graves' hyperthyroidism and ophthalmopathy. Germline V CDR1 and CDR2: LNHNV, YYDKDF (reference sequence). This CDR3 spans 12 amino acids. V was clipped by 4 bases and J by 6 bases; unmatched bases: 2. Researchers amplified the TCR beta CDR3 regions from RNA transcripts. When the TCR CDR3 underwent first-round RT-PCR, the HTBI primer set was used. TCRdb used MiXCR to reprocess the multiplex PCR reads, holding one entry per CDR3 protein. Of around 350,000 distinct CDR3 sequences listed, about a fifth are singletons. There are many counts of this clonotype.

The chain recombines TRBV15 with TRBJ1-2, with 7 bases fitting TRBD1. This clonotype was sampled from a woman younger than 30 with Graves' hyperthyroidism. Sequences were obtained from blood. The CDR3 protein is CATSKTGNGYTF. In nucleotides, the CDR3 is TGTGCCACCAGCAAGACAGGGAATGGCTACACCTTC.